The 2 T cell receptor beta chains given below trace back to one sample, sequenced in a study of early T cells in non-severe SARS-CoV-2 infection. TCRdb fed the 5' RACE reads into MiXCR, producing one record per CDR3 protein. The sample includes 35,000 to 50,000 distinct CDR3 sequences, 5% to 6.5% of them seen just once. The sequencing here drew on whole blood, taken at baseline. Receptors were obtained from an adult who was a healthcare worker with PCR-confirmed SARS-CoV-2 infection or an uninfected control (not recorded which).

This chain links TRBV6-2 or TRBV6-3 with TRBJ1-6; D gene ambiguous. This CDR3 spans 14 amino acids. Germline V gene sequence: CDR1 MNHEY, CDR2 SVGEGT. V shed 6 bases and J shed 9 bases, with 15 bases lying between them. This chain's CDR3 is CASSRDGVGSPLHF. Written as DNA, the CDR3 is TGTGCCAGCAGCCGAGATGGAGTAGGTTCACCCCTCCACTTT.

This clonotype was seen ten or more times. The genes are TRBV6-6 and TRBJ2-1; 7 bases line up with TRBD2. The CDR3 consists of 16 residues. Germline V CDR1 and CDR2: MNHNY, SVGAGI (reference sequence). V lost 0 bases to trimming and J lost 3 bases; unmatched junction nucleotides: 5. The CDR3 DNA reads TGTGCCAGCAGTTACTCATGGGGGGGTCTCTACAATGAGCAGTTCTTC. Its translation: CASSYSWGGLYNEQFF.